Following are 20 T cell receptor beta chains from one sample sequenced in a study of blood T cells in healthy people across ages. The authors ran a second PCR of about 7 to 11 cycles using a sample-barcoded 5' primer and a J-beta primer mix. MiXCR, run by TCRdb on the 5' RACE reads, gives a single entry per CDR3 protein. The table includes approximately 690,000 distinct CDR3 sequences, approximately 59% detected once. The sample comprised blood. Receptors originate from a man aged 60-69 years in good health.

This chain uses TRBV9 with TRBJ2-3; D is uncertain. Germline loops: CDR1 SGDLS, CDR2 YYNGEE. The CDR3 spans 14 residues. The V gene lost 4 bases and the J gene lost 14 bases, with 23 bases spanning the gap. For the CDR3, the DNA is TGTGCCAGCAGCCAAAATACTTATGGGATTTCAGTGTATTTT. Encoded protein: CASSQNTYGISVYF.

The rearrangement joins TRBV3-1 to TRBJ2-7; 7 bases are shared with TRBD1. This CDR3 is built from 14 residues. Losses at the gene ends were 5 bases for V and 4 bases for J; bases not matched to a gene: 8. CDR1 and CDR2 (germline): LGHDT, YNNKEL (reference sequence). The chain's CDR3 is CASSETTGAYEQYF. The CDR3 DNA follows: TGTGCCAGCAGCGAAACAACAGGGGCTTACGAGCAGTACTTC.

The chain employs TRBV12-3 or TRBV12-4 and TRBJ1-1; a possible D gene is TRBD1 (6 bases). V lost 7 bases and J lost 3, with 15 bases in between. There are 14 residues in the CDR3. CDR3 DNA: TGTGCCAGCACTGTACAGGGTAGCTACACTGAAGCTTTCTTT. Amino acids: CASTVQGSYTEAFF.

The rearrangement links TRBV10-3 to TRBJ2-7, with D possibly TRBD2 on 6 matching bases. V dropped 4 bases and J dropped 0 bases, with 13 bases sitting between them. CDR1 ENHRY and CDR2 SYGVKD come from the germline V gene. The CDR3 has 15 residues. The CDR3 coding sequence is TGTGCCATCAGTGGTGGGGACTTCTCCTCCTACGAGCAGTACTTC. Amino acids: CAISGGDFSSYEQYF.

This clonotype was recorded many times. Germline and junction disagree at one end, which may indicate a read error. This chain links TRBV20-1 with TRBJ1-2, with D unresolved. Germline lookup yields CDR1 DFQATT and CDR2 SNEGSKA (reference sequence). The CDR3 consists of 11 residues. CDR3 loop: CSARVGVGCTF. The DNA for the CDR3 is TGCAGTGCTAGGGTTGGGGTAGGCTGCACCTTC.

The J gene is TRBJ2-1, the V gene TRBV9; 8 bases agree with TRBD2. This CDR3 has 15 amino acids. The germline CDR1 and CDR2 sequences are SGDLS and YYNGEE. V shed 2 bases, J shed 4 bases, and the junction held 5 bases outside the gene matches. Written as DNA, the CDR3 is TGTGCCAGCAGCGTGGCCGGGGGGGTATACAATGAGCAGTTCTTC. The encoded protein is CASSVAGGVYNEQFF.

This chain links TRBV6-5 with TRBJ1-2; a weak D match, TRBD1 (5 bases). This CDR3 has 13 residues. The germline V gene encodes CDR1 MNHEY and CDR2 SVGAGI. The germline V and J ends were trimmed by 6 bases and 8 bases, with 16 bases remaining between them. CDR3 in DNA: TGTGCCAGCAGCCTGGGGGAGGCGAGGGGCTACACCTTC. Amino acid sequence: CASSLGEARGYTF.

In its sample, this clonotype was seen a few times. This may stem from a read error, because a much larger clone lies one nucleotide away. The CDR3 loop is CASSVAGGQDTQYF. The DNA for the CDR3 is TGCGCCAGCAGCGTGGCAGGGGGCCAAGATACGCAGTATTTT. The rearrangement links TRBV5-1 to TRBJ2-3; 8 bases match TRBD1. V lost 4 bases and J lost 5; bases outside the gene matches: 6. The germline CDR1 and CDR2 sequences are SGHRS and YFSETQ. The CDR3 loop spans 14 amino acids.

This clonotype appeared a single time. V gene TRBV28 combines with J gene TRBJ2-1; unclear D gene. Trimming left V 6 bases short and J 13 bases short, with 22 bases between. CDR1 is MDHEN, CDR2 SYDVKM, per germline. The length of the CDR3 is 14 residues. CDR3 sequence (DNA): TGTGCCAGCAGCCTACCCACTCTCCAAGAGACCCAGTTCTTC. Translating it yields CASSLPTLQETQFF.

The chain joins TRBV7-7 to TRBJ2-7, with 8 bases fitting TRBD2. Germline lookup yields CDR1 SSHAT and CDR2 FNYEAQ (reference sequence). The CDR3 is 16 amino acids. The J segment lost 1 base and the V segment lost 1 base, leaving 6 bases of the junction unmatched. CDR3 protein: CASSLVGGGQSYEQYF. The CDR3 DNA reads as TGTGCCAGCAGCTTAGTCGGCGGGGGGCAATCCTACGAGCAGTACTTC.

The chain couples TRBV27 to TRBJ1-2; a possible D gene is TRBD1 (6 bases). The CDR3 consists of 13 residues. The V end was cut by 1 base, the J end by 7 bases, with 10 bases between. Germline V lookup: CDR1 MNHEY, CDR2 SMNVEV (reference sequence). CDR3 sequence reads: CASSLLGARGYTF. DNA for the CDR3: TGTGCCAGCAGTTTATTGGGGGCGCGTGGCTACACCTTC.

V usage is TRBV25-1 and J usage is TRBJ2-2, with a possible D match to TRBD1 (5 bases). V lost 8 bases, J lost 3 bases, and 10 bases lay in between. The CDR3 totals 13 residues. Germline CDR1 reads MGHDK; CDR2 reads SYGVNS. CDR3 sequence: CASGHPYTGELFF. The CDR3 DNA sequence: TGTGCCAGCGGACACCCGTACACCGGGGAGCTGTTTTTT.

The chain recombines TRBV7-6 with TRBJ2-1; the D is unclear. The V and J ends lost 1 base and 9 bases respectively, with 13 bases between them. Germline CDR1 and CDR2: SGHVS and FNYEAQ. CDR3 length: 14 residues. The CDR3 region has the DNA TGTGCCAGCAGCTTAGAATCGGCATTGGGTGAGCAGTTCTTC. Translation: CASSLESALGEQFF.

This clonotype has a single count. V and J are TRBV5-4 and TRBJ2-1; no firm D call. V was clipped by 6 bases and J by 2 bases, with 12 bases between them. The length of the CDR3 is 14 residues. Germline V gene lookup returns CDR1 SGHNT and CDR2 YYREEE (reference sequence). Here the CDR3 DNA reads TGTGCCAGCAAGGGCAGCACCACCTACAATGAGCAGTTCTTC. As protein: CASKGSTTYNEQFF.

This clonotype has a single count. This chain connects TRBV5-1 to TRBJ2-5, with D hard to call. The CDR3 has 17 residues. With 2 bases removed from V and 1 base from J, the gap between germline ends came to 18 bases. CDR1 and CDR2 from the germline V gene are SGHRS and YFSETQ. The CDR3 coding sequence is TGCGCCAGCAGCTTAGGGCTTGCTTGGGGATCCCAAGAGACCCAGTACTTC. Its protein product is CASSLGLAWGSQETQYF.

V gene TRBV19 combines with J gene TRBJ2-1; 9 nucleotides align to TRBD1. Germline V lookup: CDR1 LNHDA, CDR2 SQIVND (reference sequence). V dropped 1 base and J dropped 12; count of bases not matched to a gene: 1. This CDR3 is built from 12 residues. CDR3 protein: CASSIVTGGQFF. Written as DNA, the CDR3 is TGTGCCAGTAGTATAGTGACAGGGGGGCAGTTCTTC.

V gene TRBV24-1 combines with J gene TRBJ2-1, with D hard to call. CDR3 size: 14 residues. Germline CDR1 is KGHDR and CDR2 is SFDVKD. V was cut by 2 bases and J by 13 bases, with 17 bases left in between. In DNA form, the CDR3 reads TGTGCCACCAGTGATTGTAATTCGGCCGGCGAACAGTTCTTC. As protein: CATSDCNSAGEQFF.

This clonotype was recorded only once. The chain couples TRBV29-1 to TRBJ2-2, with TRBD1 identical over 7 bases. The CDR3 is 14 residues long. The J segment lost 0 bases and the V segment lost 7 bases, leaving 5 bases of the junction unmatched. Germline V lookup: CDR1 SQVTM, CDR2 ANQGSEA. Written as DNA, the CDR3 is TGCAGCGGGATGACAGGGACGAACACCGGGGAGCTGTTTTTT. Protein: CSGMTGTNTGELFF.

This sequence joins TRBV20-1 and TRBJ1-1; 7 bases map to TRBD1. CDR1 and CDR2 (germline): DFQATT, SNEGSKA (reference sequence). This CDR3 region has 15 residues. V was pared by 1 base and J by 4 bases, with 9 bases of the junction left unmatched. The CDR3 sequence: CSARGSSGTATEAFF. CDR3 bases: TGCAGTGCTAGAGGTAGTAGCGGGACAGCCACTGAAGCTTTCTTT.

CDR3 sequence (DNA): TGTGCCAGCAGTTCCTGGAGCGGGGGGGAAGAGACCCAGTACTTC. It yields the protein CASSSWSGGEETQYF. The chain uses TRBV6-5 and TRBJ2-5; 10 positions agree with TRBD2. The CDR3 sequence is 15 residues long. Trimming at V came to 4 bases and at J to 3 bases, leaving 5 bases not matched to a gene. Germline assignment: CDR1 MNHEY and CDR2 SVGAGI.